Given below is one TCR beta chain in context. Antigen specificity is unknown. These data originate in a study of T cells in localized non-small cell lung cancer. General study findings and limits: Detection in adjacent lung was observed for a median about 56 of the top 100 tumor clones. Uninvolved nearby lung showed the greatest T cell clonality, exceeding that found in tumor. A higher density of T cells in blood coincided with extended overall survival.

The CDR3 consists of 16 residues. Trimming at V came to 1 base and at J to 1 base, leaving 5 bases not matched to a gene. Germline CDR1 is SNHLY and CDR2 is FYNNEI. Only in-frame clones appear in the TCRdb table, and some are missing; sequencing was by immunoSEQ multiplex PCR. Of approximately 88,000 clones in the sample, approximately 91% were seen once. The sequencing used PBMCs, collected before any cancer treatment. The clonotype originates from a woman aged 35-70 years with stage II squamous cell lung carcinoma. The chain employs TRBV2 and TRBJ2-5; TRBD1 matches at 8 bases. The CDR3 spells CASSEDHTGGQETQYF. DNA of the CDR3: TGTGCCAGCAGTGAAGACCACACAGGGGGCCAAGAGACCCAGTACTTC.